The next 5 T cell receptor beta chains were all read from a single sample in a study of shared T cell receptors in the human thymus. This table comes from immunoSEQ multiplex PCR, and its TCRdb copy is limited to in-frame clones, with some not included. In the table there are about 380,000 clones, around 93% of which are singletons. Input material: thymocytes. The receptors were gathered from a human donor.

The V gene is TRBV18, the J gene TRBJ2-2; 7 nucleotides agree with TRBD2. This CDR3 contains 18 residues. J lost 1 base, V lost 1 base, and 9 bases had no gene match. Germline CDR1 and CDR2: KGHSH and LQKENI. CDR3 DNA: TGTGCCAGCTCACCACGGGTGCAAGCGGGAATGAACACCGGGGAGCTGTTTTTT. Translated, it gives CASSPRVQAGMNTGELFF.

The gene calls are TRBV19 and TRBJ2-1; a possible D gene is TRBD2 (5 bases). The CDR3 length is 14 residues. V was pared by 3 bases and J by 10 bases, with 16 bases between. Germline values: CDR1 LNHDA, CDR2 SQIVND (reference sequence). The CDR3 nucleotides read TGTGCCAGTAGTATTACCCCTCTCACTAGGGAGCAGTTCTTC. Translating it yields CASSITPLTREQFF.

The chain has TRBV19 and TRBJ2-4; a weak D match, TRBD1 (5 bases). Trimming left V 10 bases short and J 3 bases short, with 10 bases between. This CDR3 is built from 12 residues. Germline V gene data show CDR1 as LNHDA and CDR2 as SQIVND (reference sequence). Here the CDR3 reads CATRQGKNIQYF. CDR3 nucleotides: TGTGCCACCCGGCAGGGCAAAAACATTCAGTACTTC.

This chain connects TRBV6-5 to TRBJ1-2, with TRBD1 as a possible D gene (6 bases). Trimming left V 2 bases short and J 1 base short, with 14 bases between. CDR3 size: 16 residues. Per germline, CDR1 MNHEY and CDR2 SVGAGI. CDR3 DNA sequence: TGTGCCAGCAGTTACCACGGGACACCTCATAACTATGGCTACACCTTC. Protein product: CASSYHGTPHNYGYTF.

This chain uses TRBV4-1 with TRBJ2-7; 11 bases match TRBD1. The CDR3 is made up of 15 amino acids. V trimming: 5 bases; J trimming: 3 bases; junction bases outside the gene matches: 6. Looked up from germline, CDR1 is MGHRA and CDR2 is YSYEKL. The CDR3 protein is CASSSKGQGVYEQYF. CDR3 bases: TGCGCCAGCAGCTCTAAGGGACAGGGGGTCTACGAGCAGTACTTC.